Each of the 19 T cell receptor beta chains below was sequenced from the same sample in a study of identical twins. A single record per CDR3 protein comes from TCRdb applying MiXCR to the 5' RACE reads. The sample includes approximately 500,000 distinct CDR3 sequences, 20% to 25% of them seen just once. These data are also associated with another study on T cells expressing NK-cell markers.

The sample consisted of CD4+ T cells sorted from blood. The source of these receptors is a woman between 18 and 29 years old in good health.

The chain combines TRBV7-8 with TRBJ1-5; D uncertain. The V gene lost 5 bases and the J gene lost 6 bases, with 8 bases spanning the gap. The CDR3 has 12 amino acids. Per the germline V gene, CDR1 is SGHVS and CDR2 is FQNEAQ. The CDR3 here is CASSLTIQPQHF. The CDR3 DNA reads as TGTGCCAGCAGCCTGACCATTCAGCCCCAGCATTTT.

This clonotype was picked up many times. The J gene is TRBJ2-7, the V gene TRBV12-3 or TRBV12-4; no firm D call. This CDR3 spans 15 amino acids. V lost 0 bases, J lost 0 bases, and 9 bases lay in between. This chain's CDR3 is CASSLAGSSSYEQYF. The DNA for the CDR3 is TGTGCCAGCAGTTTAGCGGGGTCGAGCTCCTACGAGCAGTACTTC.

The V gene is TRBV7-2, the J gene TRBJ1-2, with D perhaps matching TRBD1 (5 bases). This CDR3 is built from 16 residues. The germline CDR1 and CDR2 sequences are SGHTA and FQGNSA. V gave up 1 base and J gave up 2 bases, with 14 bases separating them. DNA of the CDR3: TGTGCCAGCAGCTTAGGTGGGACTGGCGGGAACTATGGCTACACCTTC. This encodes CASSLGGTGGNYGYTF.

The rearrangement joins TRBV3-1 to TRBJ2-1; 8 bases fit TRBD2. V shed 4 bases and J 3 bases; nucleotides not matched to a gene: 2. Germline V CDR1 and CDR2: LGHDT, YNNKEL (reference sequence). This CDR3 region has 14 residues. CDR3 nucleotides: TGTGCCAGCAGCCCAGCGGGGGACTACAATGAGCAGTTCTTC. Translation gives CASSPAGDYNEQFF.

The genes are TRBV5-5 and TRBJ1-2; maybe TRBD1 (5 bases). From germline, CDR1 is SGHKS and CDR2 YYEKEE (reference sequence). The germline V and J ends were trimmed by 4 bases and 3 bases, with 19 bases remaining between them. This CDR3 comprises 16 residues. CDR3 bases: TGTGCCAGCAGCCTGGGGGGGTTGGTGAGGTACTATGGCTACACCTTC. It codes for CASSLGGLVRYYGYTF. Full variable domain (missing parts from reference TRBV5-5 and TRBJ1-2): DAGVTQSPTHLIKTRGQQVTLRCSPISGHKSVSWYQQVLGQGPQFIFQYYEKEERGRGNFPDRFSARQFPNYSSELNVNALLLGDSALYLCASSLGGLVRYYGYTFGSGTRLTVV.

This clonotype is a singleton in its sample. This chain links TRBV29-1 with TRBJ2-3; D call uncertain. V lost 8 bases and J lost 6, with 15 bases in between. Germline CDR1 is SQVTM and CDR2 is ANQGSEA. This CDR3 contains 12 residues. The CDR3 DNA reads as TGCAGCCTCAGGCGAGCCATGGATACGCAGTATTTT. Translating gives CSLRRAMDTQYF.

This chain uses TRBV9 with TRBJ1-6, with 8 bases identical to TRBD1. The CDR3 is 14 amino acids. Germline CDR1 reads SGDLS; CDR2 reads YYNGEE. Losses at the gene ends were 3 bases for V and 9 bases for J; bases not matched to a gene: 5. CDR3 DNA: TGTGCCAGCAGCGCCGGACAGGGTTTTTCACCCCTCCACTTT. This sequence encodes CASSAGQGFSPLHF.

CDR3 DNA: TGCGCCAGCAAAGGGGACAGGGCAGCTTTCTTT. This translates into CASKGDRAAFF. The chain carries TRBV5-1 and TRBJ1-1; 9 nucleotides match TRBD1. V lost 6 bases and J lost 10; bases outside the gene matches: 4. Germline lookup yields CDR1 SGHRS and CDR2 YFSETQ. This CDR3 contains 11 residues. The variable domain in full, completed from reference TRBV5-1 and TRBJ1-1, reads KAGVTQTPRYLIKTRGQQVTLSCSPISGHRSVSWYQQTPGQGLQFLFEYFSETQRNKGNFPGRFSGRQFSNSRSEMNVSTLELGDSALYLCASKGDRAAFFGQGTRLTVV.

The rearrangement links TRBV6-5 to TRBJ1-1; 8 bases line up with TRBD1. J lost 6 bases, V lost 4 bases, and 4 bases had no gene match. The CDR3 has 13 residues. Per the germline V gene, CDR1 is MNHEY and CDR2 is SVGAGI. CDR3 sequence (DNA): TGTGCCAGCAGTTTACAGGGGGTTTCTGAAGCTTTCTTT. It is translated as CASSLQGVSEAFF.

This clonotype came up a few times. The V and J genes are TRBV12-3 or TRBV12-4 and TRBJ2-3, with D perhaps matching TRBD2 (5 bases). The CDR3 is 16 residues long. V shed 5 bases and J shed 0 bases, with 15 bases lying between them. The CDR3 nucleotides are TGTGCCAGCAGTAGGGAGCGGATAGAGAGCACAGATACGCAGTATTTT. It yields the protein CASSRERIESTDTQYF.

V gene TRBV7-9 combines with J gene TRBJ2-5; D is tentatively TRBD1 or TRBD2 (5 bases each). CDR1 is SEHNR and CDR2 is FQNEAQ in the germline V gene (reference sequence). The ends were cut back, 3 bases at V and 5 bases at J, with 10 bases in the middle. This CDR3 is built from 13 residues. The DNA for the CDR3 is TGTGCCAGCAGCTTCTCTTGGGGGGAGACCCAGTACTTC. Translating gives CASSFSWGETQYF.

This clonotype occurred a few times. The gene calls are TRBV11-3 and TRBJ2-1; no clear D gene. V gave up 6 bases and J gave up 2 bases, with 8 bases separating them. The CDR3 is 13 residues long. Germline CDR1 SGHNT, CDR2 YENEEA. This CDR3 is CASSSITYNEQFF. In DNA, the CDR3 is TGTGCCAGCAGTTCCATAACCTACAATGAGCAGTTCTTC.

A few counts support this clonotype. In DNA, the CDR3 is TGTGCCAGCAGCGTAGGTTCGGGGCCTCAGCAGTACTTC. As protein: CASSVGSGPQQYF. The V call is TRBV9, the J call TRBJ2-7, with D perhaps matching TRBD1 or TRBD2 (5 bases each). This CDR3 contains 13 residues. Germline loops: CDR1 SGDLS, CDR2 YYNGEE. Trimming cost V 0 bases and J 8 bases, with 12 bases left between them.

In nucleotides, the CDR3 is TGTGCCAGCAGCGTACAAAGCTCTGGAAACACCATATATTTT. This encodes CASSVQSSGNTIYF. V and J are TRBV9 and TRBJ1-3; D is undetermined. Germline CDR1 reads SGDLS; CDR2 reads YYNGEE. Trimming removed 1 base at V and 0 bases at J, with 5 bases between. The CDR3 runs 14 residues.

The chain carries TRBV20-1 and TRBJ2-1, with unresolved D. The CDR3 has 15 residues. Germline CDR1 is DFQATT and CDR2 is SNEGSKA (reference sequence). V was trimmed by 5 bases and J by 0 bases, leaving 14 bases between them. CDR3 loop: CSALRRTSSYNEQFF. In DNA, the CDR3 is TGCAGTGCTCTACGTCGAACCAGCTCCTACAATGAGCAGTTCTTC.

The chain has TRBV20-1 and TRBJ2-5; TRBD2 agrees at 8 bases. The CDR3 consists of 14 residues. Per germline, CDR1 DFQATT and CDR2 SNEGSKA (reference sequence). The J segment lost 0 bases and the V segment lost 3 bases, leaving 3 bases of the junction unmatched. The CDR3 reads CSASGGADQETQYF. The DNA for the CDR3 is TGCAGTGCTAGCGGGGGGGCGGACCAAGAGACCCAGTACTTC.

Ten or more counts support this clonotype. V and J are TRBV29-1 and TRBJ2-1; D perhaps matches TRBD1 (5 bases). The V end was cut by 5 bases, the J end by 4 bases, with 9 bases between. The CDR3 contains 12 residues. Germline V gives CDR1 SQVTM, CDR2 ANQGSEA. This CDR3 reads CSVLGPYNEQFF. The CDR3 DNA reads as TGCAGCGTTCTGGGGCCATACAATGAGCAGTTCTTC.

This chain joins TRBV6-2 or TRBV6-3 and TRBJ2-1; 7 bases are shared with TRBD2. Germline CDR1 reads MNHEY; CDR2 reads SVGEGT. V trimming: 6 bases; J trimming: 10 bases; junction bases outside the gene matches: 9. CDR3 length equals 13 residues. The CDR3 DNA follows: TGTGCCAGCAGACCCCCCGGGAGGTACGAGCAGTTCTTC. Translating it yields CASRPPGRYEQFF.

This clonotype came up a few times. J is TRBJ2-3 and V is TRBV12-3 or TRBV12-4; the D is unclear. There are 13 residues in the CDR3. The V end was cut by 6 bases, the J end by 4 bases, with 11 bases between. The CDR3 nucleotides read TGTGCCAGCAGCTCCAGCCGGTCAGATACGCAGTATTTT. It specifies CASSSSRSDTQYF.